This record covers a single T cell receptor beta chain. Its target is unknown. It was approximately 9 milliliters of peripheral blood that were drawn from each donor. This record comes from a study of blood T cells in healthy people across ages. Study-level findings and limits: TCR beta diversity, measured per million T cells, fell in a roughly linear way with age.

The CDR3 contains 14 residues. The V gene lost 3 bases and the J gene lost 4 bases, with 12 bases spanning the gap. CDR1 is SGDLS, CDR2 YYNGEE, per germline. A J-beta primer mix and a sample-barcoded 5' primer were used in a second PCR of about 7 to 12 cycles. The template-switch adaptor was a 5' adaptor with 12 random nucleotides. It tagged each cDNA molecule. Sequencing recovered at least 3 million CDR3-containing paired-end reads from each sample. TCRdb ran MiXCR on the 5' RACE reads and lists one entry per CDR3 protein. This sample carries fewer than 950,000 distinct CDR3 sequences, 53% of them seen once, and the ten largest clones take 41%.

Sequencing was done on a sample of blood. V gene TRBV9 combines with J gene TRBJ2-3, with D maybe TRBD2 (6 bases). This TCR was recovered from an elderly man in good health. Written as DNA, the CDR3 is TGTGCCAGCAGCGCGGGAGTCATCGCAGATACGCAGTATTTT. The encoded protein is CASSAGVIADTQYF.